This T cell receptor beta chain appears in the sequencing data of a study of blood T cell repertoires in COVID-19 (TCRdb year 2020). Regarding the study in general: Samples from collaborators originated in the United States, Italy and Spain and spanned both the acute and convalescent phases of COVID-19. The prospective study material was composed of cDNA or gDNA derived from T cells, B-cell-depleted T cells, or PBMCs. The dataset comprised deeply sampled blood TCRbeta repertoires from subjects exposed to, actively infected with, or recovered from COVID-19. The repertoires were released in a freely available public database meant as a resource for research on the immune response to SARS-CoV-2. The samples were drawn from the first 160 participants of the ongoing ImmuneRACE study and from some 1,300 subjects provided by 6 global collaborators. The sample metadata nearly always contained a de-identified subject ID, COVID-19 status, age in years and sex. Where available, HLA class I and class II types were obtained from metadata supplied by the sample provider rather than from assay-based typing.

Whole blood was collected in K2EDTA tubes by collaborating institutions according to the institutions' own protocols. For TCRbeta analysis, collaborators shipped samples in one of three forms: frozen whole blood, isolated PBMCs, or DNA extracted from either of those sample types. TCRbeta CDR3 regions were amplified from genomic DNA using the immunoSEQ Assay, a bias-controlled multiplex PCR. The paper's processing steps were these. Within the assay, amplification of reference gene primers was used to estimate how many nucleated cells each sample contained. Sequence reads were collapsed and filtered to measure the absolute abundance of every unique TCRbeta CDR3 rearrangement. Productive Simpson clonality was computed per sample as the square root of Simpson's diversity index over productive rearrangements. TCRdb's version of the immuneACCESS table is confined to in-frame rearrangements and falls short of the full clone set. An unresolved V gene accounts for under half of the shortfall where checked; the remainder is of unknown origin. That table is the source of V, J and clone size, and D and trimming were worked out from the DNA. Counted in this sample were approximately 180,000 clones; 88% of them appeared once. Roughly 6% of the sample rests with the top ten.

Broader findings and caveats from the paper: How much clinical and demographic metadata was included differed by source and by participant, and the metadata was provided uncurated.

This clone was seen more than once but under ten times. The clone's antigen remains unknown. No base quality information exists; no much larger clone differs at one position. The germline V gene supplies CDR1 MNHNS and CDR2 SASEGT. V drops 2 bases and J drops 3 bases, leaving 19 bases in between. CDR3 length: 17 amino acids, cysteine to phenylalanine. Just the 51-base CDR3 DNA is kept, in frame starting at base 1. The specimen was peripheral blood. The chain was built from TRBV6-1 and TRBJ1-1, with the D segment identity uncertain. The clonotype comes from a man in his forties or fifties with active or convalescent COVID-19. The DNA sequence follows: TGTGCCAGCAGTGAATTTTACACCCCCCCGGGAGACACTGAAGCTTTCTTT. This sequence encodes CASSEFYTPPGDTEAFF.